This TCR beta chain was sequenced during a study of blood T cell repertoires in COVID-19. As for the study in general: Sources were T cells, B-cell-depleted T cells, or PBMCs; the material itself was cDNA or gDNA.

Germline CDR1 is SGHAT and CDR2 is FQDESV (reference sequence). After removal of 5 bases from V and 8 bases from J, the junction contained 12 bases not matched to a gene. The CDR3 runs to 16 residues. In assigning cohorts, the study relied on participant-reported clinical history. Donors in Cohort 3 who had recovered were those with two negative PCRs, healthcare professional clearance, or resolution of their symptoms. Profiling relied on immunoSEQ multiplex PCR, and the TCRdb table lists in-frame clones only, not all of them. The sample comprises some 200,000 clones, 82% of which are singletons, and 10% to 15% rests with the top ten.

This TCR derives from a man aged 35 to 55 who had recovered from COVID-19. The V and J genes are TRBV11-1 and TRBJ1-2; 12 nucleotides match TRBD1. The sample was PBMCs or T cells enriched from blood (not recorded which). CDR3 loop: CASSGQTGTGGGGYTF. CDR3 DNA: TGTGCCAGCAGCGGACAGACCGGGACAGGGGGCGGAGGCTACACCTTC.